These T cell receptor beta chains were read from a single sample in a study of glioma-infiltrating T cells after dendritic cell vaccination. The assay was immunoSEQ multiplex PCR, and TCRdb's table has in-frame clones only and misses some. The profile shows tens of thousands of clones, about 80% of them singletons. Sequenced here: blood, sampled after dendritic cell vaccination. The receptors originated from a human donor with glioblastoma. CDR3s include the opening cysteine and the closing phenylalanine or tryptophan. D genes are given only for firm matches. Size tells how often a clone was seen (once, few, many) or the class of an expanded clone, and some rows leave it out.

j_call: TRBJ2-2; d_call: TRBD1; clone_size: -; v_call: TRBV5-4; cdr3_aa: CASSLGGQGNTGELFF; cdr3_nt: TGTGCCAGCAGCTTGGGGGGACAGGGGAACACCGGGGAGCTGTTTTTT
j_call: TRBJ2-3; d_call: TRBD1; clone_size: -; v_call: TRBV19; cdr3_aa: CASSPRDRGRDTQYF; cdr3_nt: TGTGCCAGTAGTCCCCGGGACAGGGGGCGGGATACGCAGTATTTT
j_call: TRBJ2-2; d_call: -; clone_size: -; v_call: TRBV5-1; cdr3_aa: CASSLSTNTGELFF; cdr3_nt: TGCGCCAGCAGCTTGAGTACAAACACCGGGGAGCTGTTTTTT
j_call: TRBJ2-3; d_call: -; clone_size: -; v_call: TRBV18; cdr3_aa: CASSLMGADTQYF; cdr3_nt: TGTGCCAGCTCATTAATGGGCGCAGATACGCAGTATTTT
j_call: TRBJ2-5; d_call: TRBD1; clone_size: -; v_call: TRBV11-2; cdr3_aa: CASTLTGTEETQYF; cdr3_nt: TGTGCCAGCACCCTCACCGGGACAGAAGAGACCCAGTACTTC
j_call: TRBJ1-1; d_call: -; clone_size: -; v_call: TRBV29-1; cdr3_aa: CSVETGLSTEAFF; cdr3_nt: TGCAGCGTTGAGACAGGTCTGTCCACTGAAGCTTTCTTT
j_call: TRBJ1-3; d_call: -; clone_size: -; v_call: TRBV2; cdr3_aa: CASSKGSSGNTIYF; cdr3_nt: TGTGCCAGCAGTAAGGGGTCCTCTGGAAACACCATATATTTT
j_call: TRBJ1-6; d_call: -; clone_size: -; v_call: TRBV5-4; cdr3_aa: CASSLDSLNSPLHF; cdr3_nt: TGTGCCAGCAGCTTGGACAGTTTAAATTCACCCCTCCACTTT
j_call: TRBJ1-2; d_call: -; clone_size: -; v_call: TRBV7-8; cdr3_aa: CASSRGRGTGGYTF; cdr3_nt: TGTGCCAGCAGCCGAGGGCGGGGGACGGGGGGCTACACCTTC
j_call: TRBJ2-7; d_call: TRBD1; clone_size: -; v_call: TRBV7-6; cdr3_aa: CASSLATTGGFYEQYF; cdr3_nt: TGTGCCAGCAGCTTAGCGACTACAGGGGGGTTCTACGAGCAGTACTTC
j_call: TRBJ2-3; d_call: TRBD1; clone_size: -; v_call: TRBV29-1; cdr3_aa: CSGTGGDTDTQYF; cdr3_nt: TGCAGCGGGACAGGGGGGGACACAGATACGCAGTATTTT
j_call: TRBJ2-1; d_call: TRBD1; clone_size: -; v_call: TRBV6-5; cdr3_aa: CASSFGTGGFGEQFF; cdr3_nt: TGTGCCAGCAGTTTCGGGACAGGGGGCTTTGGTGAGCAGTTCTTC
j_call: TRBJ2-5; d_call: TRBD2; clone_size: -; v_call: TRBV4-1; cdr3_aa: CASSQEVRGGLETQYF; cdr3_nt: TGCGCCAGCAGCCAAGAAGTACGGGGGGGCCTTGAGACCCAGTACTTC
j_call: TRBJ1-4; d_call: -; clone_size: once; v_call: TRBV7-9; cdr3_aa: CASSLVADRNNEKLFF; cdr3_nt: TGTGCCAGCAGCTTAGTAGCCGACAGAAATAATGAAAAACTGTTTTTT
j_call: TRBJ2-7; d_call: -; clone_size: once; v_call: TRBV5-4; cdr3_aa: CASSLGGTNYEQYF; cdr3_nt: TGTGCCAGCAGCTTGGGGGGGACAAACTACGAGCAGTACTTC
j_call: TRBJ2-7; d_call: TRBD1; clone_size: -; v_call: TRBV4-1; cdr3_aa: CASSQLQGAYGQYF; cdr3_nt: TGCGCCAGCAGCCAGTTACAGGGGGCGTACGGGCAGTACTTC
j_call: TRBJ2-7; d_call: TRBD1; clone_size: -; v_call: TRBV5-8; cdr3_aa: CASSLYSGQGSYEQYF; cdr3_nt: TGTGCCAGCAGCTTGTACTCCGGACAGGGATCCTACGAGCAGTACTTC
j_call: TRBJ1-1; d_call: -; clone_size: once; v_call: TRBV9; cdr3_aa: CASAPPDKGEAFF; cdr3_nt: TGTGCCAGCGCCCCTCCGGACAAAGGTGAAGCTTTCTTT
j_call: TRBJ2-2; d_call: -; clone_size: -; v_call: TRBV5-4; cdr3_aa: CASSSVSGELFF; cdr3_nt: TGTGCCAGCAGCTCCGTTTCCGGGGAGCTGTTTTTT
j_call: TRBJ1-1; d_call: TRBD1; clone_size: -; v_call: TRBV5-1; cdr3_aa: CASSSPGQGAPEAFF; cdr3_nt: TGCGCCAGCAGCTCCCCGGGACAGGGGGCGCCTGAAGCTTTCTTT
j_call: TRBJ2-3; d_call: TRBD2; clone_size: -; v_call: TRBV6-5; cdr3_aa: CASSYRGEGDTQYF; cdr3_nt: TGTGCCAGCAGTTACCGGGGGGAAGGAGATACGCAGTATTTT
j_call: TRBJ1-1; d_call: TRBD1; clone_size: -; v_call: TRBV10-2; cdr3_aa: CASSTGGNTEAFF; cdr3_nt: TGCGCCAGCAGTACAGGGGGGAACACTGAAGCTTTCTTT
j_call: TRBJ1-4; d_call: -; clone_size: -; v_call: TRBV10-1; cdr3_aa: CASSAKRYPDEKLFF; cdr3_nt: TGCGCCAGCAGTGCGAAGCGCTACCCCGATGAAAAACTGTTTTTT
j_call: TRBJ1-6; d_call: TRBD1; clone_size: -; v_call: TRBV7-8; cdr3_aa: CASSLRQGDSPLHF; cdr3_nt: TGTGCCAGCAGCTTAAGACAGGGGGATTCACCCCTCCACTTT
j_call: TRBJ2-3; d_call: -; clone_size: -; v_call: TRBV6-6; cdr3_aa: CASSGGSTDTQYF; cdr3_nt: TGTGCCAGCAGCGGCGGAAGCACAGATACGCAGTATTTT
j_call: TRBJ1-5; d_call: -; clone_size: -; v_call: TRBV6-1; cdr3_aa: CASRVGPQQGQPQHF; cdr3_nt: TGTGCCAGCAGGGTCGGGCCCCAGCAGGGGCAGCCCCAGCATTTT
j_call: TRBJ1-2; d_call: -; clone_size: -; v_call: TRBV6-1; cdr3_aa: CASSEAPLRLTGGVTANYGYTF; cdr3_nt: TGTGCCAGCAGTGAAGCTCCGCTCCGGTTAACGGGGGGCGTAACAGCTAACTATGGCTACACCTTC
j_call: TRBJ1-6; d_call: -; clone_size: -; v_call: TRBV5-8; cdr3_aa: CASSNGEARSYNSPLHF; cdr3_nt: TGTGCCAGCAGCAACGGTGAGGCTAGGTCCTATAATTCACCCCTCCACTTT
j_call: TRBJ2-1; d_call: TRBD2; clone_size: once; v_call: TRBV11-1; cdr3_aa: CASSPGLAGGGGNEQFF; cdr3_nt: TGTGCCAGCAGCCCCGGACTAGCGGGGGGAGGGGGGAATGAGCAGTTCTTC
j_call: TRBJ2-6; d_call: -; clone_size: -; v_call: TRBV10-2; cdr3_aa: CASTKGIGANVLTF; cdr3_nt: TGCGCCAGCACAAAGGGGATTGGGGCCAACGTCCTGACTTTC
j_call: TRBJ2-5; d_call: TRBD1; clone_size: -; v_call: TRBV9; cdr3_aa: CASSPRLDRATQYF; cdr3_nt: TGTGCCAGCAGCCCGAGACTGGACAGGGCGACCCAGTACTTC
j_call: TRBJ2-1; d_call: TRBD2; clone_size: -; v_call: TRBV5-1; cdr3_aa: CASSSRTSGFFNEQFF; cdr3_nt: TGCGCCAGCAGCTCGAGGACTAGCGGTTTCTTCAATGAGCAGTTCTTC
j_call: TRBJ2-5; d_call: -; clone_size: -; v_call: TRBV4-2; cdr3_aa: CASSRRGGEVSETQYF; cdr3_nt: TGTGCCAGCAGCCGACGAGGCGGGGAGGTTTCAGAGACCCAGTACTTC
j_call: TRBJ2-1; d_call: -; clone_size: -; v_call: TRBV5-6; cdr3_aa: CASSLGGVSYNEQFF; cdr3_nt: TGTGCCAGCAGCTTGGGGGGAGTATCCTACAATGAGCAGTTCTTC
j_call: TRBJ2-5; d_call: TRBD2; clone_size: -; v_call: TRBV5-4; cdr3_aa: CASSSTRGEETQYF; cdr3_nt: TGTGCCAGCAGCTCGACTCGGGGGGAAGAGACCCAGTACTTC
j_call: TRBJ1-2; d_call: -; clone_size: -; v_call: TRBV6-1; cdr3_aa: CASTEPGHPNYGYTF; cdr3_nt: TGTGCCAGCACCGAACCGGGACACCCTAACTATGGCTACACCTTC
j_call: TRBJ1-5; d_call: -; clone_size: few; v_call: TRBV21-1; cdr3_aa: CASSPRRPQHF; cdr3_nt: TGTGCCAGCAGCCCCCGGAGGCCCCAGCATTTT
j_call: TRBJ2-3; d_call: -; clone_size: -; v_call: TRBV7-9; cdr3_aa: CASSSGITSTDTQYF; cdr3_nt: TGTGCCAGCAGCTCCGGGATCACTAGCACAGATACGCAGTATTTT
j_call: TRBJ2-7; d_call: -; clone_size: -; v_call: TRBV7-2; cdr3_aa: CASSLLTSSYEQYF; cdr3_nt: TGTGCCAGCAGCTTACTAACGAGCTCCTACGAGCAGTACTTC
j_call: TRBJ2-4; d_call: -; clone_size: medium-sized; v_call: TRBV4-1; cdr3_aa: CASSQAGQNIQYF; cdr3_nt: TGCGCCAGCAGCCAGGCGGGACAAAACATTCAGTACTTC
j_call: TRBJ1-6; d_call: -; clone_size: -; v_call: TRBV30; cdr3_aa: CAWSQDSKYNSPLHF; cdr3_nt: TGTGCCTGGAGTCAGGACAGCAAATATAATTCACCCCTCCACTTT
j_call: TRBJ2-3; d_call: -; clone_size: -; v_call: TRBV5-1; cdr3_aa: CASRPGLADTQYF; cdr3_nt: TGCGCCAGCAGGCCAGGTCTCGCAGATACGCAGTATTTT
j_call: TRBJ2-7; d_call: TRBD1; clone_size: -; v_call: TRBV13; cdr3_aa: CASSPWTGTGKSSYEQYF; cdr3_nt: TGTGCCAGCAGCCCATGGACCGGGACAGGGAAAAGCTCCTACGAGCAGTACTTC
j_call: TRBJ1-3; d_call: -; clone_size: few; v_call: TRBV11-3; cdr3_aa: CASRAFSGNTIYF; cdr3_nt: TGTGCCAGCAGGGCCTTCTCTGGAAACACCATATATTTT
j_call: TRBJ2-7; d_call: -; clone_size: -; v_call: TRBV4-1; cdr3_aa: CASSQMGGLYEQYF; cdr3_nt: TGCGCCAGCAGCCAAATGGGCGGACTCTACGAGCAGTACTTC
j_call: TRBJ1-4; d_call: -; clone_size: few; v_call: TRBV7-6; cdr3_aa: CASSSQGTNEKLFF; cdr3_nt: TGTGCCAGCAGCTCTCAGGGGACTAATGAAAAACTGTTTTTT